This TCR beta chain comes out of a study of chemoradiotherapy in HPV16-positive cancers. Study-wide findings and caveats: Non-HPV-specific T cells did not expand in tumors during treatment, whereas candidate HPV-specific clones and E7-related motifs did. Functional assays defining HPV-specific T cells used only a couple of HPV16-positive patients.

Repertoires were generated with immunoSEQ multiplex PCR, while TCRdb's copy carries only in-frame clones and drops some. The sample yields approximately 13,000 clones, 69% seen once. The CDR3 length is 16 residues. CDR1 is KGHSH, CDR2 LQKENI, per germline. V shed 0 bases, J shed 5 bases, and the junction held 2 bases outside the gene matches. As for this clone: The target antigen is unknown.

Repeated repertoire sampling spanned the course of chemoradiotherapy. The specimen was obtained from a patient who underwent chemoradiotherapy. This clonotype originated in a human donor with HPV-associated anogenital cancer. The V gene is TRBV18, the J gene TRBJ2-2, with 11 bases matching TRBD1. The CDR3 bases are TGTGCCAGCTCACCACCGGGACAGGGGGTTACCGGGGAGCTGTTTTTT. Protein: CASSPPGQGVTGELFF.